This T cell receptor (beta chain) is drawn from a study of OX40 agonist ivuxolimab in advanced cancers. The CDR3 covers 17 residues. In germline, CDR1 is MNHNS, CDR2 SASEGT. Trimming removed 6 bases from V and 2 bases from J, with 20 bases in between. The assay was immunoSEQ multiplex PCR, and TCRdb's table has in-frame clones only and misses some. The repertoire consists of approximately 80,000 clones, with over 75% occurring once and the leading ten covering over 3%. Source: CD4+ or CD8+ T cells sorted from blood, taken in a trial of the OX40 agonist ivuxolimab. The receptor comes from an adult with an advanced solid tumor such as melanoma, head and neck, liver or kidney cancer. The gene calls are TRBV6-1 and TRBJ1-5; D call uncertain. CDR3 DNA: TGTGCCAGCAGGGAACCGATACAGCGATTAGGCAATCAGCCCCAGCATTTT. Protein: CASREPIQRLGNQPQHF.